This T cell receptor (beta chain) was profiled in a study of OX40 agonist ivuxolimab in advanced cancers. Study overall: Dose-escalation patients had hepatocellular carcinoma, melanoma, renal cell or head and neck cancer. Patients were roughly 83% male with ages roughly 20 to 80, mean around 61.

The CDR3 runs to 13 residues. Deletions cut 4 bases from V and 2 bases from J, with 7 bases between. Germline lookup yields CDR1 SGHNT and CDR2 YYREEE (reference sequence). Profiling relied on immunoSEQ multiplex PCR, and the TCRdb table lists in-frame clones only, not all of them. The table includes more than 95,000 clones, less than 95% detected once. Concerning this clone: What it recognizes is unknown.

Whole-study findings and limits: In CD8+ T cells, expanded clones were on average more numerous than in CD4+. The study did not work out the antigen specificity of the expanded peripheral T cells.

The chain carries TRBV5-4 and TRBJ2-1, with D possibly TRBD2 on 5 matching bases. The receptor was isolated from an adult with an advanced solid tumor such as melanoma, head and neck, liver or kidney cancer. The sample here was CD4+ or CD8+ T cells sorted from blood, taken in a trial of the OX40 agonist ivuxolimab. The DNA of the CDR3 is TGTGCCAGCAGCGCCGGGACCTACAATGAGCAGTTCTTC. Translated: CASSAGTYNEQFF.